The rows below give T cell receptor beta chains drawn from one sample of a study of graft-versus-host responses after intestinal transplantation. No antigen is known for these receptors. The assay was immunoSEQ multiplex PCR, and TCRdb's table has in-frame clones only and misses some. The sample shows roughly 120,000 clones, approximately 90% of them seen only once. The sequencing used unstimulated CD4+ T cells sorted from spleen or lymph node cells, collected before transplant. These receptors were taken from a human donor who was the organ donor for an intestinal transplant. The CDR3 runs from the conserved cysteine through the conserved F or W. Fields, in order: D gene, J gene, V gene, clone size, CDR3 protein, CDR3 DNA. The D gene is left open where the match is weak. Some rows have no size entry. The others give once, few or many, or a class for an expanded clone.

d_call: TRBD1
j_call: TRBJ1-3
v_call: TRBV7-9
clone_size: NA
cdr3_aa: CASSTGTDGNTIYF
cdr3_nt: TGTGCCAGCAGCACCGGGACAGATGGAAACACCATATATTTT

d_call: TRBD2
j_call: TRBJ2-7
v_call: TRBV6-5
clone_size: NA
cdr3_aa: CASSRGTSVNEQYF
cdr3_nt: TGTGCCAGCAGTCGCGGGACTAGCGTGAACGAGCAGTACTTC

d_call: TRBD1
j_call: TRBJ2-4
v_call: TRBV5-4
clone_size: NA
cdr3_aa: CASSPGQGIAKNIQYF
cdr3_nt: TGTGCCAGCAGCCCGGGACAGGGAATAGCCAAAAACATTCAGTACTTC

d_call: NA
j_call: TRBJ1-1
v_call: TRBV7-9
clone_size: NA
cdr3_aa: CASSSPTEEGTEAFF
cdr3_nt: TGTGCCAGCAGCTCCCCGACAGAGGAGGGGACTGAAGCTTTCTTT

d_call: TRBD2
j_call: TRBJ2-7
v_call: TRBV7-2
clone_size: NA
cdr3_aa: CASRVTSGSSYEQYF
cdr3_nt: TGTGCCAGCAGAGTTACTAGCGGGAGCTCCTACGAGCAGTACTTC

d_call: NA
j_call: TRBJ2-3
v_call: TRBV5-1
clone_size: NA
cdr3_aa: CASSVQGTDTQYF
cdr3_nt: TGCGCCAGCAGCGTACAGGGCACAGATACGCAGTATTTT

d_call: NA
j_call: TRBJ1-5
v_call: TRBV21-1
clone_size: NA
cdr3_aa: CASSKGQYSNQPQHF
cdr3_nt: TGTGCCAGCAGCAAAGGGCAGTATAGCAATCAGCCCCAGCATTTT

d_call: NA
j_call: TRBJ2-5
v_call: TRBV6-1
clone_size: NA
cdr3_aa: CASTGLGETQYF
cdr3_nt: TGTGCCAGCACTGGGTTGGGAGAGACCCAGTACTTC

d_call: TRBD1
j_call: TRBJ1-2
v_call: TRBV29-1
clone_size: few
cdr3_aa: CSVGTGGYGYTF
cdr3_nt: TGCAGCGTTGGGACAGGGGGCTATGGCTACACCTTC

d_call: TRBD2
j_call: TRBJ2-7
v_call: TRBV2
clone_size: NA
cdr3_aa: CASSGTSYEQYF
cdr3_nt: TGTGCCAGCAGCGGGACTAGCTACGAGCAGTACTTC

d_call: TRBD1
j_call: TRBJ2-7
v_call: TRBV2
clone_size: NA
cdr3_aa: CASSSRGRAGEQYF
cdr3_nt: TGTGCCAGCAGTTCCAGGGGGCGCGCGGGCGAGCAGTACTTC

d_call: NA
j_call: TRBJ1-1
v_call: TRBV5-1
clone_size: NA
cdr3_aa: CASGYLNTEAFF
cdr3_nt: TGCGCCAGCGGATATTTGAACACTGAAGCTTTCTTT

d_call: NA
j_call: TRBJ2-5
v_call: TRBV18
clone_size: NA
cdr3_aa: CASSPGDGVGETQYF
cdr3_nt: TGTGCCAGCTCACCTGGAGATGGGGTTGGAGAGACCCAGTACTTC

d_call: TRBD2
j_call: TRBJ2-1
v_call: TRBV19
clone_size: NA
cdr3_aa: CASSIELAGYNEQFF
cdr3_nt: TGTGCCAGTAGTATAGAACTAGCGGGGTACAATGAGCAGTTCTTC

d_call: TRBD2
j_call: TRBJ2-3
v_call: TRBV25-1
clone_size: NA
cdr3_aa: CASSELRTSGKTDTQYF
cdr3_nt: TGTGCCAGCAGTGAATTGCGGACTAGCGGGAAAACAGATACGCAGTATTTT

d_call: TRBD1
j_call: TRBJ1-1
v_call: TRBV2
clone_size: NA
cdr3_aa: CASRGSTGYWTEAFF
cdr3_nt: TGTGCCAGCAGGGGATCGACAGGGTATTGGACTGAAGCTTTCTTT

d_call: TRBD1
j_call: TRBJ2-1
v_call: TRBV6-5
clone_size: NA
cdr3_aa: CASRRGGPPEEQFF
cdr3_nt: TGTGCCAGCAGACGAGGGGGCCCCCCGGAGGAGCAGTTCTTC

d_call: NA
j_call: TRBJ1-2
v_call: TRBV6-1
clone_size: NA
cdr3_aa: CASSRQEGGYGYTF
cdr3_nt: TGTGCCAGCAGTCGCCAGGAGGGAGGCTATGGCTACACCTTC

d_call: TRBD1
j_call: TRBJ1-2
v_call: TRBV9
clone_size: NA
cdr3_aa: CARGGAGYGYTF
cdr3_nt: TGTGCCAGAGGGGGCGCCGGCTATGGCTACACCTTC

d_call: NA
j_call: TRBJ1-1
v_call: TRBV25-1
clone_size: NA
cdr3_aa: CASSPHVALIAEAFF
cdr3_nt: TGTGCCAGCAGTCCTCATGTGGCTCTCATCGCTGAAGCTTTCTTT

d_call: TRBD2
j_call: TRBJ2-1
v_call: TRBV28
clone_size: NA
cdr3_aa: CASSSRGGGPPYNEQFF
cdr3_nt: TGTGCCAGCAGTTCGCGCGGCGGGGGGCCACCTTACAATGAGCAGTTCTTC

d_call: NA
j_call: TRBJ1-1
v_call: TRBV28
clone_size: NA
cdr3_aa: CASSFDGYTEAFF
cdr3_nt: TGTGCCAGCAGTTTTGACGGTTACACTGAAGCTTTCTTT

d_call: NA
j_call: TRBJ2-7
v_call: TRBV2
clone_size: once
cdr3_aa: CASSQTYEQYF
cdr3_nt: TGTGCCAGCAGTCAGACCTACGAGCAGTACTTC

d_call: TRBD2
j_call: TRBJ2-5
v_call: TRBV4-1
clone_size: NA
cdr3_aa: CASSQGPKAGGPRETQYF
cdr3_nt: TGCGCCAGCAGCCAAGGCCCAAAAGCGGGAGGCCCCCGGGAGACCCAGTACTTC

d_call: NA
j_call: TRBJ1-2
v_call: TRBV10-3
clone_size: NA
cdr3_aa: CAITGSGGAEGYTF
cdr3_nt: TGTGCCATCACCGGGTCGGGGGGCGCAGAAGGCTACACCTTC

d_call: NA
j_call: TRBJ1-1
v_call: TRBV10-2
clone_size: once
cdr3_aa: CAANQGEDTEAFF
cdr3_nt: TGCGCCGCAAATCAGGGCGAAGACACTGAAGCTTTCTTT